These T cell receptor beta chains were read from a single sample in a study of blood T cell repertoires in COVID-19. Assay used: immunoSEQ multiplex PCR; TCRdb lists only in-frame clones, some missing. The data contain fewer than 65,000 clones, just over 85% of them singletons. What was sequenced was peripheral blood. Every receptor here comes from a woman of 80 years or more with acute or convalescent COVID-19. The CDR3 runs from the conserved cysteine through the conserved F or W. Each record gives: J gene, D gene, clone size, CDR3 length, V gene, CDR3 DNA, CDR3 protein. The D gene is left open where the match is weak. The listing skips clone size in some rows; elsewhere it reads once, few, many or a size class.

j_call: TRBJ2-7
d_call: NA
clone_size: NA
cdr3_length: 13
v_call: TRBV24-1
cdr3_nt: TGTGCCACCGAGGGCAGGAGCTCCTACGAGCAGTACTTC
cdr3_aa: CATEGRSSYEQYF

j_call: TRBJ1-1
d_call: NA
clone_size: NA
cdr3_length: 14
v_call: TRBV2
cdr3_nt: TGTGCCAGCGGCCTCGAACAGCAGAACACTGAAGCTTTCTTT
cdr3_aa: CASGLEQQNTEAFF

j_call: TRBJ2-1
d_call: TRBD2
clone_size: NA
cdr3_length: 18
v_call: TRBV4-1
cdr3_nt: TGCGCCAGCAGCCAAGGTGTCCAGCGGGGTAGCTCCTACAATGAGCAGTTCTTC
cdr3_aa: CASSQGVQRGSSYNEQFF

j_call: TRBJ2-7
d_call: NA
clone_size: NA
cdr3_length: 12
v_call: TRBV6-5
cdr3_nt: TGTGCCAGCGTCAGCGACTCCTACGAGCAGTACTTC
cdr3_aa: CASVSDSYEQYF

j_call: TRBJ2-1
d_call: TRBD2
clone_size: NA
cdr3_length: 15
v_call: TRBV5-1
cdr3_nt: TGCGCCAGCAGCTTGGCTCTAGCGGGGTACAATGAGCAGTTCTTC
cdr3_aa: CASSLALAGYNEQFF

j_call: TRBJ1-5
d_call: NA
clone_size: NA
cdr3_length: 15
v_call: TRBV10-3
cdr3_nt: TGTGCCATCAGTGACAGGGAGGTGAGCAATCAGCCCCAGCATTTT
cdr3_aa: CAISDREVSNQPQHF

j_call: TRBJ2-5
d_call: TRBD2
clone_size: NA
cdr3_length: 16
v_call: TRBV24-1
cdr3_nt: TGTGCCACCAGTGATACCCGGCTAGCGGGAGGAGAGACCCAGTACTTC
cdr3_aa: CATSDTRLAGGETQYF

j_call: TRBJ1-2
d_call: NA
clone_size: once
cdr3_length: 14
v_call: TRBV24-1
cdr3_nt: TGTGCCACCAGTGATACTACAGGGAACTATGGCTACACCTTC
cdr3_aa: CATSDTTGNYGYTF

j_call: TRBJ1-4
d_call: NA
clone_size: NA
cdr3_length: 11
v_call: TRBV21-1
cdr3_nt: TGTGCCAGCAGCATCGGGGACTTACTGTTTTTT
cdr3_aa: CASSIGDLLFF

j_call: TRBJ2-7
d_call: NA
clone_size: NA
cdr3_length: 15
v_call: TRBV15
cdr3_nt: TGTGCCACCAGCAGAGATCAAGCGGGACATTACGAGCAGTACTTC
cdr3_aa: CATSRDQAGHYEQYF

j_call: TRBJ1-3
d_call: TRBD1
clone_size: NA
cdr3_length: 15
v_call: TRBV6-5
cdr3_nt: TGTGCCACCTCACGAACAGGGGACTCTGGAAACACCATATATTTT
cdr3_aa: CATSRTGDSGNTIYF

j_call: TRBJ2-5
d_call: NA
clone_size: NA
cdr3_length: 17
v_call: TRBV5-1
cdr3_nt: TGCGCCAGCAGCGTGGGGTTGGTTAGCGGCTCCCAAGAGACCCAGTACTTC
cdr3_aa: CASSVGLVSGSQETQYF